A selection of T cell receptor beta chains follows, all from one sample in a study of cytomegalovirus exposure and HLA in healthy donors. TCRdb's table, derived via immunoSEQ multiplex PCR, lists solely in-frame clones and lacks some. The data hold more than 150,000 clones, with over 70% observed a single time. Material: PBMCs. All receptors come from a man aged 50-60 years in good health and CMV-seropositive. Both conserved end residues are part of each CDR3. The D gene is left open where the match is weak. Only some rows state a clone size, as once, few, many or a class for expanded clones.

clone_size d_call j_call v_call cdr3_nt cdr3_aa
. TRBD2 TRBJ2-5 TRBV5-1 TGCGCCAGCAGCTTGCCTAGCGGGTCACAAGAGACCCAGTACTTC CASSLPSGSQETQYF
. TRBD1 TRBJ2-2 TRBV5-1 TGCGCCAGCAGCTTCGGGACAGGACACACCGGGGAGCTGTTTTTT CASSFGTGHTGELFF
. . TRBJ1-1 TRBV28 TGTGCCAGCAGTTTATGGGGCCCGTGGGGGACTTCGAACACTGAAGCTTTCTTT CASSLWGPWGTSNTEAFF
. . TRBJ1-1 TRBV6-5 TGTGCCAGCAGATTTACAGTGAACACTGAAGCCTTCTTT CASRFTVNTEAFF
once TRBD1 TRBJ2-5 TRBV5-6 TGTGCCAGCAGCTTGTCAGGGACAGGAGAGACCCAGTACTTC CASSLSGTGETQYF
. . TRBJ2-1 TRBV9 TGTGCCAGCAGCGTAGTGGAGACTAACAATGAGCAGTTCTTC CASSVVETNNEQFF
. TRBD2 TRBJ2-7 TRBV5-4 TGTGCCAGCAGCGTCGGGACTAGCTACGAGCAGTACTTC CASSVGTSYEQYF
. . TRBJ1-2 TRBV4-1 TGCGCCAGCAGCCAAGCTGGAGATGGGTCCCGCTATGGCTACACCTTC CASSQAGDGSRYGYTF
. . TRBJ2-5 TRBV30 TGTGCCTGGAGCGGGACATTCCAAGAGACCCAGTACTTC CAWSGTFQETQYF
. TRBD2 TRBJ2-1 TRBV7-3 TGTGCCAGCAGCTTAAGGCTAGCGGGAGACAATGAGCAGTTCTTC CASSLRLAGDNEQFF
few . TRBJ1-1 TRBV2 TGTGCCAGCAGTGATGTAGGAGGAGGGAACACTGAAGCTTTCTTT CASSDVGGGNTEAFF
. . TRBJ2-7 TRBV30 TGTGCCTGGAACTCTGGCTCCTACGAGCAGTACTTC CAWNSGSYEQYF
. . TRBJ2-7 TRBV9 TGTGCCAGCAGCTCAGGGGAGAGCTACGAGCAGTACTTC CASSSGESYEQYF
few . TRBJ2-1 TRBV5-1 TGCGCCAGCAAACTACAGGAGTACAATGAGCAGTTCTTC CASKLQEYNEQFF
few TRBD1 TRBJ1-1 TRBV5-6 TGTGCCAGCAGCCTGACAGGGGCCGTGAACACTGAAGCTTTCTTT CASSLTGAVNTEAFF
. TRBD1 TRBJ2-3 TRBV18 TGTGCCAGCTCACCCGGGACAGGGGTCACAGATACGCAGTATTTT CASSPGTGVTDTQYF
. . TRBJ2-7 TRBV4-3 TGCGCCAGCAGCCAAGGTCTCGGGAGACAGGGAGGAGGGCAGTACTTC CASSQGLGRQGGGQYF
. . TRBJ2-7 TRBV4-1 TGCGCCAGCAGCCAAGTCGGACAGTACGAACCGTACGAGCAGTACTTC CASSQVGQYEPYEQYF
. TRBD1 TRBJ1-6 TRBV5-4 TGTGCCAGCAGCGAGTCGGACAGGAATTCACCCCTCCACTTT CASSESDRNSPLHF
. . TRBJ2-7 TRBV18 TGTGCCAGCTCACCACCGGAGGGCTTAGCCTACGAGCAGTACTTC CASSPPEGLAYEQYF
. TRBD2 TRBJ2-7 TRBV6-1 TGTGCCAGCAGGGTGGGGGAGGGCCCCACCTACGAGCAGTACTTC CASRVGEGPTYEQYF
few . TRBJ1-2 TRBV6-5 TGTGCCAGCAGTTACTCGGGGGGCTATGGCTACACCTTC CASSYSGGYGYTF